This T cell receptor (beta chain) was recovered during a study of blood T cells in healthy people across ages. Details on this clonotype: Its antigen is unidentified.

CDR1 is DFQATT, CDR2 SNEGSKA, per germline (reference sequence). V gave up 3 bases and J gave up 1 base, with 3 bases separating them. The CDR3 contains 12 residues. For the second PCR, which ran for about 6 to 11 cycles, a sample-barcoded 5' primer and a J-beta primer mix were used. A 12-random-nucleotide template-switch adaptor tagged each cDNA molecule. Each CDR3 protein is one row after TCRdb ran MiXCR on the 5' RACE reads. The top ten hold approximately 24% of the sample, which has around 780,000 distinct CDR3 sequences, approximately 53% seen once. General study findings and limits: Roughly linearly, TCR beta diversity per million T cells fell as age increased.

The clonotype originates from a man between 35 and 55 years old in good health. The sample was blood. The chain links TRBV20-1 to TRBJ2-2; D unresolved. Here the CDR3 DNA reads TGCAGTGCTAGCGGGAACACCGGGGAGCTGTTTTTT. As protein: CSASGNTGELFF.